This T cell receptor beta chain was identified in a study of T cell changes during pregnancy in multiple sclerosis. Sequencing was performed with immunoSEQ multiplex PCR; in TCRdb, only in-frame clones are kept and a portion is missing. The sample holds about 87,000 clones, approximately 92% seen once. The CDR3 is 15 residues long. Germline assignment: CDR1 SGHTA and CDR2 FQGNSA. V gave up 4 bases and J gave up 8 bases, with 18 bases separating them. The chain employs TRBV7-2 and TRBJ2-1; D is undetermined. The sequence was collected from a female donor in good health, enrolled as a control in a pregnancy study. The material was peripheral blood, obtained in the third trimester of pregnancy. The DNA of the CDR3 is TGTGCCAGCAGCTCCCGGTTTAGCAGTAGCCATGAGCAGTTCTTC. Residues: CASSSRFSSSHEQFF.